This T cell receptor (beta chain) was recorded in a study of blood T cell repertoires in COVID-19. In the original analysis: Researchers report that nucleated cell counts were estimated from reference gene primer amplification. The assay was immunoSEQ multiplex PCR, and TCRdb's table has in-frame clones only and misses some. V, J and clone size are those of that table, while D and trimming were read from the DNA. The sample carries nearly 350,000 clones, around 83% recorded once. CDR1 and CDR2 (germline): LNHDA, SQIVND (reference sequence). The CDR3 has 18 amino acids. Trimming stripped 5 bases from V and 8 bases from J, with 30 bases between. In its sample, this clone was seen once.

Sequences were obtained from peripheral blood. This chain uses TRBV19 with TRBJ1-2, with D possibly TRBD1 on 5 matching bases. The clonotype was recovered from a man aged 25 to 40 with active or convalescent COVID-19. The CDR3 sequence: CASSYITGTPERIRGYTF. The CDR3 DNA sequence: TGTGCCAGTAGTTACATTACCGGGACTCCCGAAAGGATACGCGGCTACACCTTC.